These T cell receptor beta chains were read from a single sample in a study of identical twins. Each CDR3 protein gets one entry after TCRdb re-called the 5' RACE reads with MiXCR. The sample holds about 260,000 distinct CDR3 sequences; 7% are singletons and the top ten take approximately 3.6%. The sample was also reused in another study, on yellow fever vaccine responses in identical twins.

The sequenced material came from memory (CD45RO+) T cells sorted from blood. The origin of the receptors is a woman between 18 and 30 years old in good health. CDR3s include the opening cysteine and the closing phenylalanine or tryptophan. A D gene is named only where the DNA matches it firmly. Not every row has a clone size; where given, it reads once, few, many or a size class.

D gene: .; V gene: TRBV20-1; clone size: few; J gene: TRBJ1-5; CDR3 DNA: TGCAGTGCTAGAGGCAGGGCAGTGGGAAGCAATCAGCCCCAGCATTTT; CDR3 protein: CSARGRAVGSNQPQHF
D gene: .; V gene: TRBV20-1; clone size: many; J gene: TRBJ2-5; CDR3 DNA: TGCAGTGCTGGTACAGGAATCCAAGAGACCCAGTACTTC; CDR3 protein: CSAGTGIQETQYF
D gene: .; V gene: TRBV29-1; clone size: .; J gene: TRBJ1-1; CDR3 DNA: TGCAGCGTTTTCTACAGCGTGAACACTGAAGCTTTCTTT; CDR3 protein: CSVFYSVNTEAFF
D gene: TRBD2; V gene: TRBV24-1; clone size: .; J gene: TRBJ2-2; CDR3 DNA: TGTGCCACCAGTGATTTGGCTAGCGGTTCCGGGGAGCTGTTTTTT; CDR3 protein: CATSDLASGSGELFF
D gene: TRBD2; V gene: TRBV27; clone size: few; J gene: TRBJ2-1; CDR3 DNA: TGTGCCAGCAGTTTTCTCACTAGCGGCTACAATGAGCAGTTCTTC; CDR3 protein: CASSFLTSGYNEQFF
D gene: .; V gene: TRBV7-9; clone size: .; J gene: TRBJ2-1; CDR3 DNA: TGTGCCAGCAGCTTTATCTCCGATGAGCAGTTCTTC; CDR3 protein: CASSFISDEQFF
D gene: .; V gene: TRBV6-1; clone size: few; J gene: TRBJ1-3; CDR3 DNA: TGTGCCAGCAGCCGGGAGTCGGGAAACACCATATATTTT; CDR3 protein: CASSRESGNTIYF
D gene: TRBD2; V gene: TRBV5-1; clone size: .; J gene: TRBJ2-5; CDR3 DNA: TGCGCCAGCAGCATAGGGACTAGCGGGCAACAAGAGACCCAGTACTTC; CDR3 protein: CASSIGTSGQQETQYF
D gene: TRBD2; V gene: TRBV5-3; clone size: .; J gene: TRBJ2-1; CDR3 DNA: TGTGCCAGAAGCTTGGTCTTGTGGGCGGGAGGCCGTGGGCAGTTCTTC; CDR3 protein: CARSLVLWAGGRGQFF
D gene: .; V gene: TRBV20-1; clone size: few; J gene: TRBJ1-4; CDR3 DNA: TGCAGTGCTAGCCACATGAATGAAAAACTGTTTTTT; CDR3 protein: CSASHMNEKLFF
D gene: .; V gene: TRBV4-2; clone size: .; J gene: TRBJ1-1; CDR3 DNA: TGTGCCAGCAGCCAAGAGGGGCCCCTATTGTTCTTT; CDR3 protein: CASSQEGPLLFF
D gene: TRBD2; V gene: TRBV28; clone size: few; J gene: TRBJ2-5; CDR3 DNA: TGTGCCAGCAGTACAGCCGGGACTAGCGGGAGAAAGACCCAGTACTTC; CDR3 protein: CASSTAGTSGRKTQYF
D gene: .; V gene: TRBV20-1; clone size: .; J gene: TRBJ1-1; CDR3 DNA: TGCAGTGCAGAACCGGGTCCTCCAACAAACACTGAAGCTTTCTTT; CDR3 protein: CSAEPGPPTNTEAFF
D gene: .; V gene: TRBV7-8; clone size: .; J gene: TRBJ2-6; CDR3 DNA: TGTGCCAGCAACCCCTTTGGGGCCAACGTCCTGACTTTC; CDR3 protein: CASNPFGANVLTF
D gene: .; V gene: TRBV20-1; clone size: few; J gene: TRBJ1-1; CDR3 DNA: TGCAGTGCTAGATACGGGTATGGCACTGAAGCTTTCTTT; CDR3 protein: CSARYGYGTEAFF
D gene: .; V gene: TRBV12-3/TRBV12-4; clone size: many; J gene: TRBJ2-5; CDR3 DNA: TGTGCCAGCAGTTTCGACACTAGGGAGACCCAGTACTTC; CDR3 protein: CASSFDTRETQYF
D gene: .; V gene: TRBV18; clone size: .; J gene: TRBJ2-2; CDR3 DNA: TGTGCCAGCTCACCAGGACAGAGCAACGGTGGGACCGGGGAGCTGTTTTTT; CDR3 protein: CASSPGQSNGGTGELFF
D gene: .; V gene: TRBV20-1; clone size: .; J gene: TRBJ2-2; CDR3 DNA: TGCAGTGCTAGAGACCGGCAGGCCACCGGGGAGCTGTTTTTT; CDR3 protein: CSARDRQATGELFF
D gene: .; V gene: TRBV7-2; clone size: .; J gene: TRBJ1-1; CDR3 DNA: TGTGCCAGCAGCGCTGGACAGCAGATGAACACTGAAGCTTTCTTT; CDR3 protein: CASSAGQQMNTEAFF
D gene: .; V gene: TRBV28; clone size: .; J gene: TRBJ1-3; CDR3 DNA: TGTGCCAGCAGTTTTTTTATATCCGGAAACACCATATATTTT; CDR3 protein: CASSFFISGNTIYF
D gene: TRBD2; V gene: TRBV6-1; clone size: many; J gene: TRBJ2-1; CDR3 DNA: TGTGCCAGCAGTGCTAGCGGGAGATACAATGAGCAGTTCTTC; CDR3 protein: CASSASGRYNEQFF
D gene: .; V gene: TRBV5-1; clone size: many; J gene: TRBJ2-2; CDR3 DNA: TGCGCCAGCAGCCTGGGAGGGAACACCGGGGAGCTGTTTTTT; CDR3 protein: CASSLGGNTGELFF
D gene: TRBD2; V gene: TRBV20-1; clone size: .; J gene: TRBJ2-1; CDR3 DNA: TGCAGTGCTAGAGATCGGGCTAGCGGGAGAATGGGGGCGGATGAGCAGTTCTTC; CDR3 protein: CSARDRASGRMGADEQFF
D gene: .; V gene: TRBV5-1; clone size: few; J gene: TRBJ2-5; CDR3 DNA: TGCGCCAGCAGCTTGGGGGAATGGGGGGCTGGAGAGACCCAGTACTTC; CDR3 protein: CASSLGEWGAGETQYF
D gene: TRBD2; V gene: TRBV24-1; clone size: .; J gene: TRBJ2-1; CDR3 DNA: TGTGCCACCAGTGATGCCGGGGGAACTAGCGGGACTGGCAATGAGCAGTTCTTC; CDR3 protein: CATSDAGGTSGTGNEQFF
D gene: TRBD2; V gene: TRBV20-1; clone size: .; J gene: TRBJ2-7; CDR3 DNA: TGCAGTGCCCGCGGACTAGCCGATTACTACGAGCAGTACTTC; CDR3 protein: CSARGLADYYEQYF
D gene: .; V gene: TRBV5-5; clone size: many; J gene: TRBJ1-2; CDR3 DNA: TGTGCCAGCAGCTTGGGGGTGAACTATGGCTACACCTTC; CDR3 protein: CASSLGVNYGYTF
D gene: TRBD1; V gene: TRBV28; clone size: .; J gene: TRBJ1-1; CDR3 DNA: TGTGCCAGCAGTTTAACGGACAGGGGACCTGAAGCTTTCTTT; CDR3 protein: CASSLTDRGPEAFF